This T cell receptor (beta chain) is drawn from a study of T cell repertoires in cytomegalovirus infection. Study in general: Public TCR beta signatures were indicative of both CMV infection and a matching HLA type. General study points: There were carriers of CMV plus the relevant HLA, and cumulative public TCR beta family frequency identified them.

TCRdb analysed the reads with MiXCR anew, one entry per CDR3 protein. The sample includes some 600,000 distinct CDR3 sequences, roughly 26% seen only once; the top ten take under 8.5%. In its sample, this clonotype was seen a few times. No antigen is known for it. The specimen was CD8+ T cells from PBMCs. This TCR came from a human donor in good health (CMV status not recorded). Some clones in this sample may be carry-over from other donors' samples.

CDR3 sequence reads: CASSPLAPFYNEQFF. The CDR3 bases are TGCGCCAGCAGCCCCTTGGCCCCTTTCTACAATGAGCAGTTCTTC. The V gene is TRBV4-1, the J gene TRBJ2-1; D not certain. V lost 4 bases and J 3 bases, leaving 13 bases between the germline ends. The CDR3 extends over 15 amino acids. The germline gives CDR1 MGHRA, CDR2 YSYEKL.